Presented here are 23 T cell receptor beta chains from one specimen sequenced in a study of blood T cell repertoires in COVID-19. Using immunoSEQ multiplex PCR, the repertoire was profiled, and TCRdb retains in-frame clones only, with some absent. The sample consists of 150,000 to 200,000 clones, around four fifths of them appearing once. The source material was peripheral blood. These receptor sequences come from a woman aged 80 or over with active or convalescent COVID-19.

V gene TRBV5-4 combines with J gene TRBJ2-7; 7 nucleotides align to TRBD1. V shed 3 bases and J 4 bases; nucleotides not matched to a gene: 4. CDR1 and CDR2 (germline): SGHNT, YYREEE (reference sequence). There are 13 residues in the CDR3. Here the CDR3 reads CASSSTGQYEQYF. The CDR3 nucleotides read TGTGCCAGCAGCTCGACGGGACAGTACGAGCAGTACTTC.

In this sample, this clone turned up once. V is TRBV7-2 and J is TRBJ2-4; 7 bases align to TRBD1. V shed 5 bases, J shed 1 base, and the junction held 5 bases outside the gene matches. CDR1 and CDR2 (germline): SGHTA, FQGNSA. This CDR3 region has 15 residues. The CDR3 spells CASSEVTGAKNIQYF. The DNA of the CDR3 is TGTGCCAGCAGCGAAGTGACAGGGGCCAAAAACATTCAGTACTTC.

The chain is built from TRBV7-2 and TRBJ2-3, with 10 bases identical to TRBD2. Germline assignment: CDR1 SGHTA and CDR2 FQGNSA. The CDR3 is 17 amino acids. The V gene end was trimmed by 2 bases and the J gene end by 2 bases; junction bases not matched to a gene: 7. CDR3 sequence: CASSLTASGGSTDTQYF. The CDR3 nucleotides are TGTGCCAGCAGCTTAACGGCTAGCGGGGGATCCACAGATACGCAGTATTTT.

The CDR3 loop is CASSPGAGYEQYF. The CDR3 DNA is TGTGCCAGCTCACCAGGGGCAGGGTACGAGCAGTACTTC. The chain joins TRBV18 to TRBJ2-7, with a weak D call TRBD1 (5 bases). The CDR3 totals 13 residues. Between the trimmed V and J ends, which lost 2 bases and 4 bases, there was a span of 9 bases. The V gene's germline CDR1 is KGHSH and CDR2 LQKENI.

The genes are TRBV12-3 or TRBV12-4 and TRBJ1-1; unclear D gene. Trimming took off 5 bases at V and 1 base at J, with 8 bases between the two ends. The CDR3 is 13 amino acids. CDR3 sequence reads: CASSTTGNTEAFF. Here the CDR3 DNA reads TGTGCCAGCAGTACGACGGGGAACACTGAAGCTTTCTTT.

The chain has TRBV18 and TRBJ1-1; D not certain. CDR1 KGHSH and CDR2 LQKENI come from the germline V gene. Trimming shortened V by 2 bases and J by 4 bases, and 14 bases separated the two germline ends. The CDR3 has 15 amino acids. In DNA form, the CDR3 reads TGTGCCAGCTCACCAAGGGAGGATGGGAGCACTGAAGCTTTCTTT. It encodes CASSPREDGSTEAFF.

The chain uses TRBV5-1 and TRBJ1-1; D is perhaps TRBD1 (6 bases). The CDR3 consists of 14 residues. V was trimmed by 7 bases and J by 8 bases, leaving 21 bases between them. Germline assignment: CDR1 SGHRS and CDR2 YFSETQ. The CDR3 nucleotides are TGCGCCAGCTGGCCGGAAGACAGGCCTGAAGAAGCTTTCTTT. It yields the protein CASWPEDRPEEAFF.

J is TRBJ2-1 and V is TRBV30, with 7 nucleotides matching TRBD1. Germline V CDR1 and CDR2: GTSNPN, SVGIG (reference sequence). J was trimmed by 6 bases and V by 7 bases; bases with no gene match: 12. This CDR3 comprises 14 residues. The CDR3 coding sequence is TGTGCCTTCGACAGGGACCTTTCGGCCAATGAGCAGTTCTTC. Residues: CAFDRDLSANEQFF.

This rearrangement joins TRBV4-2 to TRBJ1-4; possible D gene TRBD1, 6 bases. There are 16 residues in the CDR3. Germline V CDR1 and CDR2: LGHNA, YNFKEQ. V lost 0 bases and J 5 bases, leaving 13 bases between the germline ends. The chain's CDR3 is CASSQDQDSLNEKLFF. The CDR3, as DNA: TGTGCCAGCAGCCAAGATCAGGACAGCCTAAATGAAAAACTGTTTTTT.

CDR3 coding DNA: TGTGCCAGCAGCCCGGGGACGGCGGGGGCAAACTATGGCTACACCTTC. Translated: CASSPGTAGANYGYTF. The chain uses TRBV5-4 and TRBJ1-2; a weak D match, TRBD1 (6 bases). Trimming took 4 bases from V and 2 from J, leaving 18 bases between them. This CDR3 spans 16 amino acids. Germline lookup yields CDR1 SGHNT and CDR2 YYREEE (reference sequence).

The chain employs TRBV3-1 (or the pseudogene TRBV3-2) and TRBJ1-1; D is possibly TRBD1 (5 bases). Germline CDR1 reads LGHDT; CDR2 reads YNNKEL (reference sequence). The CDR3 loop spans 14 amino acids. Trimming cost V 7 bases and J 5 bases, with 17 bases left between them. CDR3 sequence (DNA): TGTGCCAGCACGCCGCGGGGGGGGAGGACTGAAGCTTTCTTT. Its protein product is CASTPRGGRTEAFF.

The genes are TRBV4-3 and TRBJ1-6, with D hard to call. From germline, CDR1 is LGHNA and CDR2 YSLEER. Deletions cut 1 base from V and 6 bases from J, with 13 bases between. The CDR3 runs to 16 residues. The CDR3 reads CASSQGEGASNSPLHF. The CDR3 bases are TGCGCCAGCAGCCAAGGGGAGGGAGCTTCTAATTCACCCCTCCACTTT.

V is TRBV13 and J is TRBJ2-7; 9 nucleotides align to TRBD1. CDR3 size: 15 residues. V was clipped by 4 bases and J by 3 bases; unmatched bases: 7. CDR1 and CDR2 from the germline V gene are PRHDT and FYEKMQ (reference sequence). The DNA for the CDR3 is TGTGCCAGCAGCTCCCCCCCGGGACAGGGCTACGAGCAGTACTTC. This codes for CASSSPPGQGYEQYF.

There are a few counts of this clone. The CDR3 spells CAWSTGQGPSSPLHF. Written as DNA, the CDR3 is TGTGCCTGGAGTACTGGACAGGGTCCGAGTTCACCCCTCCACTTT. This sequence joins TRBV30 and TRBJ1-6; 8 bases are shared with TRBD1. Trimming cost V 2 bases and J 9 bases; bases outside gene matches: 9. The CDR3 totals 15 residues. CDR1 is GTSNPN and CDR2 is SVGIG in the germline V gene (reference sequence).

V gene TRBV7-2 combines with J gene TRBJ2-2; 7 positions agree with TRBD1. Germline lookup yields CDR1 SGHTA and CDR2 FQGNSA. The CDR3 is made up of 13 amino acids. The trim removed 5 bases at V and 7 bases at J, leaving 4 bases unmatched. The CDR3: CASSPQGVGELFF. CDR3 nucleotide sequence: TGTGCCAGCAGCCCCCAGGGGGTCGGGGAGCTGTTTTTT. Filled out from reference TRBV7-2 and TRBJ2-2, the complete variable domain reads GAGVSQSPSNKVTEKGKDVELRCDPISGHTALYWYRQSLGQGLEFLIYFQGNSAPDKSGLPSDRFSAERTGGSVSTLTIQRTQQEDSAVYLCASSPQGVGELFFGEGSRLTVL.

This clone showed up just a few times. The genes are TRBV7-9 and TRBJ1-3; D uncertain. The CDR3 totals 17 residues. Per germline, CDR1 SEHNR and CDR2 FQNEAQ (reference sequence). V lost 1 base and J lost 0, with 13 bases in between. CDR3 protein: CASSLVEEVNSGNTIYF. CDR3 in DNA: TGTGCCAGCAGCTTAGTAGAAGAGGTTAACTCTGGAAACACCATATATTTT.

The V gene is TRBV19, the J gene TRBJ1-5, with a possible D match to TRBD1 (6 bases). V dropped 3 bases and J dropped 1 base, with 10 bases sitting between them. Germline CDR1 and CDR2: LNHDA and SQIVND (reference sequence). The CDR3 contains 15 residues. Here the CDR3 reads CASSIQGLSNQPQHF. DNA for the CDR3: TGTGCCAGTAGTATTCAGGGGTTAAGCAATCAGCCCCAGCATTTT.

The chain carries TRBV2 and TRBJ2-5; the D gene is possibly TRBD2 (5 bases). The V gene's germline CDR1 is SNHLY and CDR2 FYNNEI. This CDR3 region has 12 residues. V lost 8 bases, J lost 5 bases, and 12 bases lay in between. The CDR3 DNA reads TGTGCCAGCGGAAGGGAGAGCGAGACCCAGTACTTC. It is translated as CASGRESETQYF. The variable domain in full, with the rest retrieved from reference TRBV2 and TRBJ2-5, is EPEVTQTPSHQVTQMGQEVILRCVPISNHLYFYWYRQILGQKVEFLVSFYNNEISEKSEIFDDQFSVERPDGSNFTLKIRSTKLEDSAMYFCASGRESETQYFGPGTRLLVL.

The chain has TRBV7-8 and TRBJ2-3, with D unclear. Trimming took off 5 bases at V and 4 bases at J, with 13 bases between the two ends. The CDR3 contains 14 residues. From germline, CDR1 is SGHVS and CDR2 FQNEAQ. Written as DNA, the CDR3 is TGTGCCAGCAGCCGAGGTCAGGTGGCAGATACGCAGTATTTT. Protein: CASSRGQVADTQYF.

The chain joins TRBV5-6 to TRBJ1-4; the D gene is possibly TRBD1 (5 bases). Germline values: CDR1 SGHDT, CDR2 YYEEEE. The V end lost 1 base, the J end lost 6 bases, and 10 bases lay between the germline ends. The CDR3 runs to 14 residues. The CDR3 DNA follows: TGTGCCAGCAGCTTGTTTTCCAGGGATGAAAAACTGTTTTTT. Translation gives CASSLFSRDEKLFF.

The chain joins TRBV6-5 to TRBJ1-2, with D possibly TRBD1 on 6 matching bases. Germline-derived CDR1 and CDR2 are MNHEY and SVGAGI. With 6 bases removed from V and 3 bases from J, the gap between germline ends came to 14 bases. The length of the CDR3 is 14 residues. CDR3: CASRRVQGDYGYTF. Here the CDR3 DNA reads TGTGCCAGCAGACGAGTACAGGGAGACTATGGCTACACCTTC.

Only a few counts were recorded for this clone. The CDR3 DNA follows: TGTGCCAGCAGCCCCAGGGAAGGGCACACTGAAGCTTTCTTT. Translating gives CASSPREGHTEAFF. The chain has TRBV9 and TRBJ1-1; possibly TRBD1 for D (5 bases). Germline CDR1 SGDLS, CDR2 YYNGEE. This CDR3 has 14 amino acids. V was pared by 4 bases and J by 3 bases, with 13 bases between.

The chain employs TRBV4-3 and TRBJ1-4; D is uncertain. V was shortened by 5 bases and J by 0 bases, with 7 bases between the two germline ends. The germline V gene has CDR1 LGHNA and CDR2 YSLEER. CDR3 size: 14 residues. This CDR3 is CASSYSATNEKLFF. In DNA form, the CDR3 reads TGCGCCAGCAGCTATTCAGCAACTAATGAAAAACTGTTTTTT.